The 30 T cell receptor beta chains given below trace back to one sample, sequenced in a study of blood T cell repertoires in COVID-19. Sequenced by immunoSEQ multiplex PCR; TCRdb stores in-frame clones only, minus some. The top ten hold 0.7% to 0.8% of the sample, which has about 200,000 clones, 86% seen once. The sample consisted of peripheral blood. The receptors derive from a woman in her 70s with acute or convalescent COVID-19.

This rearrangement joins TRBV7-6 to TRBJ2-1; 10 bases agree with TRBD2. V lost 3 bases to trimming and J lost 0 bases; unmatched junction nucleotides: 8. From germline, CDR1 is SGHVS and CDR2 FNYEAQ. The CDR3 totals 18 residues. In DNA form, the CDR3 reads TGTGCCAGCAGCTTGAGTAGCGGGAGGCTTAGCTCCTACAATGAGCAGTTCTTC. It encodes CASSLSSGRLSSYNEQFF.

This chain uses TRBV12-3 or TRBV12-4 with TRBJ2-3; weak D call: TRBD2 (5 bases). With 3 bases removed from V and 9 bases from J, the gap between germline ends came to 13 bases. The CDR3 sequence is 13 residues long. The CDR3 sequence: CASSLRADSTQYF. Written as DNA, the CDR3 is TGTGCCAGCAGTTTGAGGGCCGATTCCACGCAGTATTTT.

V usage is TRBV2 and J usage is TRBJ1-5, with D maybe TRBD1 (5 bases). The CDR3 is 15 residues long. Germline CDR1 is SNHLY and CDR2 is FYNNEI. V shed 6 bases and J shed 1 base, with 13 bases lying between them. The CDR3 loop reads CASRGGTVSNQPQHF. CDR3 bases: TGTGCCAGCAGAGGCGGGACGGTCAGCAATCAGCCCCAGCATTTT. The variable domain in full, completed from reference TRBV2 and TRBJ1-5, reads EPEVTQTPSHQVTQMGQEVILRCVPISNHLYFYWYRQILGQKVEFLVSFYNNEISEKSEIFDDQFSVERPDGSNFTLKIRSTKLEDSAMYFCASRGGTVSNQPQHFGDGTRLSIL.

This clone was seen once. The chain couples TRBV27 to TRBJ2-3; weak D call: TRBD2 (6 bases). From germline, CDR1 is MNHEY and CDR2 SMNVEV (reference sequence). Between the trimmed V and J ends, which lost 7 bases and 1 base, there was a span of 12 bases. CDR3 length: 14 amino acids. CDR3: CASTVWGGTDTQYF. In DNA form, the CDR3 reads TGTGCCAGCACTGTCTGGGGGGGCACAGATACGCAGTATTTT.

This rearrangement joins TRBV5-4 to TRBJ2-7; D may be TRBD1 (6 bases). With 2 bases removed from V and 10 bases from J, the gap between germline ends came to 22 bases. Germline V gene lookup returns CDR1 SGHNT and CDR2 YYREEE (reference sequence). The CDR3 spans 15 residues. The CDR3 loop is CASSFGDRFLTRQYF. The CDR3 bases are TGTGCCAGCAGCTTCGGTGACAGGTTTCTCACCCGTCAGTACTTC.

The CDR3 bases are TGTGCCAGCAGTCTAGGGACAGGGGGCAACGGGGAGCTGTTTTTT. Translating it yields CASSLGTGGNGELFF. The chain uses TRBV6-5 and TRBJ2-2, with 12 positions matching TRBD1. This CDR3 is built from 15 residues. J gave up 7 bases and V 5 bases, and 5 bases lay outside the gene matches. CDR1 is MNHEY, CDR2 SVGAGI, per germline.

V gene TRBV19 combines with J gene TRBJ1-1, with D tentatively TRBD1 (6 bases). V lost 4 bases to trimming and J lost 4 bases, with 16 bases between them. CDR1 is LNHDA and CDR2 is SQIVND in the germline V gene (reference sequence). This CDR3 is built from 15 residues. CDR3 DNA sequence: TGTGCCAGTAGTACCACTCGGACAGTTTCCACTGAAGCTTTCTTT. Translated: CASSTTRTVSTEAFF.

The J gene is TRBJ1-4, the V gene TRBV5-4; the D is unclear. V gave up 7 bases and J gave up 1 base, with 11 bases separating them. The CDR3 sequence is 14 residues long. Germline V lookup: CDR1 SGHNT, CDR2 YYREEE (reference sequence). CDR3 DNA sequence: TGTGCCAGCCATCGGGGAGGAACTAATGAAAAACTGTTTTTT. Protein sequence: CASHRGGTNEKLFF.

This chain links TRBV2 with TRBJ2-7, with a tentative D call TRBD2 (5 bases). The CDR3 has 13 residues. Trimming left V 7 bases short and J 6 bases short, with 16 bases between. The germline V gene encodes CDR1 SNHLY and CDR2 FYNNEI. In DNA form, the CDR3 reads TGTGCCAGCACCGTACTAGAATCCGGCGAGCAGTACTTC. As protein: CASTVLESGEQYF.

The chain recombines TRBV6-6 with TRBJ1-5; D is unclear. CDR1 and CDR2 (germline): MNHNY, SVGAGI (reference sequence). Trimming stripped 4 bases from V and 4 bases from J, with 11 bases between. CDR3 length equals 14 residues. CDR3 residues: CASSSGIPNQPQHF. In DNA form, the CDR3 reads TGTGCCAGCAGTTCCGGGATCCCTAATCAGCCCCAGCATTTT.

CDR3 protein: CASGYSNYGYTF. CDR3 bases: TGTGCCAGTGGTTACAGTAACTATGGCTACACCTTC. This chain connects TRBV19 to TRBJ1-2; D is undetermined. This CDR3 is 12 amino acids long. Germline loops: CDR1 LNHDA, CDR2 SQIVND (reference sequence). V lost 8 bases and J lost 1, with 8 bases in between.

This sequence joins TRBV11-3 and TRBJ2-7, with 8 bases aligning to TRBD2. The V segment lost 5 bases and the J segment 4 bases; nucleotides outside the gene matches: 7. The germline gives CDR1 SGHNT, CDR2 YENEEA. The CDR3 contains 14 residues. CDR3 in DNA: TGTGCCAGCAGCCCGCGCGGGGGGCAGTACGAGCAGTACTTC. It is translated as CASSPRGGQYEQYF.

The chain carries TRBV19 and TRBJ2-2, with D uncertain. V lost 5 bases and J lost 0, with 10 bases in between. CDR3 length: 15 amino acids. Germline lookup yields CDR1 LNHDA and CDR2 SQIVND (reference sequence). The DNA of the CDR3 is TGTGCCAGTAGTTACGGCGGTACGAACACCGGGGAGCTGTTTTTT. Translating gives CASSYGGTNTGELFF.

The rearrangement joins TRBV5-1 to TRBJ2-2; no reliable D call. The CDR3 contains 12 residues. The V gene's germline CDR1 is SGHRS and CDR2 YFSETQ. The germline V and J ends were trimmed by 5 bases and 4 bases, with 6 bases remaining between them. The CDR3 region has the DNA TGCGCCAGCAGACACGTCACCGGGGAGCTGTTTTTT. Its protein is CASRHVTGELFF.

The rearrangement links TRBV5-6 to TRBJ2-7, with 9 nucleotides matching TRBD1. V gave up 1 base and J gave up 1 base; unmatched junction bases: 3. The CDR3 has 15 residues. Germline lookup yields CDR1 SGHDT and CDR2 YYEEEE. CDR3 in DNA: TGTGCCAGCAGCTTGCCCGGGACAGGGTCCTACGAGCAGTACTTC. Protein product: CASSLPGTGSYEQYF.

The CDR3 DNA is TGTGCCAGTAGTATAGAAAGCGGGAACTCCTACAATGAGCAGTTCTTC. Protein: CASSIESGNSYNEQFF. This chain connects TRBV19 to TRBJ2-1; TRBD2 aligns across 7 bases. J lost 0 bases, V lost 0 bases, and 2 bases had no gene match. The CDR3 is 16 amino acids. Germline V CDR1 and CDR2: LNHDA, SQIVND (reference sequence). The variable domain in full, with the rest retrieved from reference TRBV19 and TRBJ2-1, is DGGITQSPKYLFRKEGQNVTLSCEQNLNHDAMYWYRQDPGQGLRLIYYSQIVNDFQKGDIAEGYSVSREKKESFPLTVTSAQKNPTAFYLCASSIESGNSYNEQFFGPGTRLTVL.

J is TRBJ2-1 and V is TRBV27; maybe TRBD2 (6 bases). Trimming stripped 5 bases from V and 6 bases from J, with 17 bases between. Germline values: CDR1 MNHEY, CDR2 SMNVEV (reference sequence). There are 15 residues in the CDR3. The CDR3 protein is CASSVRLEWGNEQFF. CDR3 sequence (DNA): TGTGCCAGCAGTGTAAGACTAGAGTGGGGCAATGAGCAGTTCTTC.

V gene TRBV18 combines with J gene TRBJ2-5; D is uncertain. V lost 1 base to trimming and J lost 1 base, with 7 bases between them. The CDR3 has 14 amino acids. Germline V lookup: CDR1 KGHSH, CDR2 LQKENI. The CDR3 sequence: CASSPLDTQETQYF. CDR3 DNA: TGTGCCAGCTCACCACTCGACACCCAAGAGACCCAGTACTTC.

Concerning this clone: At one boundary the junction diverges from the germline segment, which might be a read error. J is TRBJ1-2 and V is TRBV6-5, with D possibly being TRBD1 (5 bases). Germline-derived CDR1 and CDR2 are MNHEY and SVGAGI. This CDR3 region has 12 residues. The DNA for the CDR3 is TGTGCCAGCAAGGCCGGGACTTTGGGCTCCACCTTC. Its translation is CASKAGTLGSTF.

The chain uses TRBV7-2 and TRBJ1-3; tentatively, D is TRBD1 (6 bases). The CDR3 totals 15 residues. Germline CDR1 reads SGHTA; CDR2 reads FQGNSA. Between the trimmed V and J ends, which lost 4 bases and 1 base, there was a span of 11 bases. The CDR3 sequence is CASSSRGGSGNTIYF. For the CDR3, the DNA is TGTGCCAGCAGCTCCAGGGGTGGGTCTGGAAACACCATATATTTT.

The gene calls are TRBV19 and TRBJ2-5; 9 bases match TRBD1. V gave up 3 bases and J gave up 3 bases; unmatched junction bases: 8. Per germline, CDR1 LNHDA and CDR2 SQIVND (reference sequence). The CDR3 has 16 amino acids. In DNA, the CDR3 is TGTGCCAGTAGTATGTACTCCTGGACAGGGGAAGAGACCCAGTACTTC. Translated, it gives CASSMYSWTGEETQYF. The complete variable domain, with remaining parts taken from reference TRBV19 and TRBJ2-5, reads DGGITQSPKYLFRKEGQNVTLSCEQNLNHDAMYWYRQDPGQGLRLIYYSQIVNDFQKGDIAEGYSVSREKKESFPLTVTSAQKNPTAFYLCASSMYSWTGEETQYFGPGTRLLVL.

The V call is TRBV28, the J call TRBJ1-1; unclear D gene. The CDR3 loop spans 18 amino acids. Per the germline V gene, CDR1 is MDHEN and CDR2 is SYDVKM. V was trimmed by 5 bases and J by 0 bases, leaving 22 bases between them. Here the CDR3 reads CASSPSGNIWRVNTEAFF. In DNA, the CDR3 is TGTGCCAGCAGTCCCTCGGGGAACATTTGGAGGGTGAACACTGAAGCTTTCTTT.

This sequence joins TRBV6-5 and TRBJ1-1, with D perhaps TRBD1 (6 bases). This CDR3 contains 13 residues. The germline CDR1 and CDR2 sequences are MNHEY and SVGAGI. V gave up 7 bases and J gave up 1 base, with 10 bases separating them. This CDR3 reads CASNGRGNTEAFF. The CDR3 DNA is TGTGCCAGCAACGGCAGGGGGAACACTGAAGCTTTCTTT.

The rearrangement links TRBV18 to TRBJ2-7, with 9 bases that match TRBD1. This CDR3 spans 13 amino acids. V was clipped by 3 bases and J by 13 bases; unmatched bases: 10. Germline CDR1 is KGHSH and CDR2 is LQKENI. In nucleotides, the CDR3 is TGTGCCAGCTCACCTGGGGGACAGGGCCCCCTATACTTC. This translates into CASSPGGQGPLYF.

The chain couples TRBV6-5 to TRBJ1-2, with D perhaps matching TRBD1 (5 bases). Trimming removed 0 bases at V and 5 bases at J, with 13 bases between. Germline-derived CDR1 and CDR2 are MNHEY and SVGAGI. CDR3 length: 15 residues. CDR3 bases: TGTGCCAGCAGTTACTCAGGGGTCGACCCATATGGCTACACCTTC. Amino acid sequence: CASSYSGVDPYGYTF.

This clone was recorded once. The chain has TRBV6-2 or TRBV6-3 and TRBJ1-5; D gene ambiguous. Germline V gives CDR1 MNHEY, CDR2 SVGEGT. V was cut by 2 bases and J by 2 bases, with 10 bases left in between. This CDR3 is 15 amino acids long. The chain's CDR3 is CASSYLAAGNQPQHF. CDR3 coding DNA: TGTGCCAGCAGTTACCTTGCAGCGGGCAATCAGCCCCAGCATTTT.

This clone occurred once. V is TRBV11-3 and J is TRBJ2-1; TRBD2 aligns across 11 bases. CDR3 length: 15 amino acids. Germline V gene lookup returns CDR1 SGHNT and CDR2 YENEEA. V trimming: 1 base; J trimming: 9 bases; junction bases outside the gene matches: 5. Here the CDR3 reads CASSLAVAGGPEQFF. The CDR3 region has the DNA TGTGCCAGCAGCTTAGCCGTAGCGGGAGGGCCTGAGCAGTTCTTC.

This rearrangement joins TRBV2 to TRBJ2-3, with TRBD2 matching 13 bases. J was trimmed by 3 bases and V by 4 bases; bases with no gene match: 4. Germline loops: CDR1 SNHLY, CDR2 FYNNEI. This CDR3 is built from 16 residues. The chain's CDR3 is CASSGGTSGKTDTQYF. In nucleotides, the CDR3 is TGTGCCAGCAGTGGGGGGACTAGCGGGAAAACAGATACGCAGTATTTT.

The V call is TRBV2, the J call TRBJ2-3; TRBD2 agrees at 11 bases. With V trimmed by 6 bases and J by 4 bases, 6 bases remained unmatched. Germline V gene sequence: CDR1 SNHLY, CDR2 FYNNEI. This CDR3 has 15 amino acids. The CDR3: CASRGGSGRADTQYF. CDR3 in DNA: TGTGCCAGCAGAGGGGGTAGCGGGAGGGCAGATACGCAGTATTTT. Full variable domain (outside the CDR3, taken from reference TRBV2 and TRBJ2-3): EPEVTQTPSHQVTQMGQEVILRCVPISNHLYFYWYRQILGQKVEFLVSFYNNEISEKSEIFDDQFSVERPDGSNFTLKIRSTKLEDSAMYFCASRGGSGRADTQYFGPGTRLTVL.

A single count supports this clone. The V and J genes are TRBV4-1 and TRBJ1-4; D call uncertain. Per germline, CDR1 MGHRA and CDR2 YSYEKL. The V and J ends lost 0 bases and 4 bases respectively, with 9 bases between them. The length of the CDR3 is 15 residues. CDR3 protein: CASSQDLGFNEKLFF. CDR3 nucleotide sequence: TGCGCCAGCAGCCAAGATCTCGGTTTTAATGAAAAACTGTTTTTT.